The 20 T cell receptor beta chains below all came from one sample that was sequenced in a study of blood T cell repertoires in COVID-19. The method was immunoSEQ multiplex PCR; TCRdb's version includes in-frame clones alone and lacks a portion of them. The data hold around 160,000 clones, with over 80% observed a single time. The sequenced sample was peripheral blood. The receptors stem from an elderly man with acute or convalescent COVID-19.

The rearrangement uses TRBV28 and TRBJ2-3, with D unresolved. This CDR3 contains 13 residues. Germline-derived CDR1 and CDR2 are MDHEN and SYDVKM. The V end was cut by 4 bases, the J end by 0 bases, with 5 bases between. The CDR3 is CASSSGSTDTQYF. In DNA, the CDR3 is TGTGCCAGCAGTTCCGGGAGCACAGATACGCAGTATTTT.

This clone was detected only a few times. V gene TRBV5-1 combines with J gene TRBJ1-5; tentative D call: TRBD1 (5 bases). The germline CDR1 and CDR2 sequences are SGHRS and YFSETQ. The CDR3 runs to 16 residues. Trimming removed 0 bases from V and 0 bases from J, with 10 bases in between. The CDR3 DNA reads TGCGCCAGCAGCTTGGTGGGGCCGACTAGCAATCAGCCCCAGCATTTT. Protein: CASSLVGPTSNQPQHF.

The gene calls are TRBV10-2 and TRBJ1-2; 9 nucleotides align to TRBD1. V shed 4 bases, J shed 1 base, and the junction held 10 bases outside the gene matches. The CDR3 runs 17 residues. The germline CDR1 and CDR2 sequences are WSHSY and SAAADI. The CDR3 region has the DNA TGCGCCAGCAGTGTGGTTTGGACAGGGGTTTTTAACTATGGCTACACCTTC. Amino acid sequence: CASSVVWTGVFNYGYTF.

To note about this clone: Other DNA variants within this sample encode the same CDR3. CDR3 DNA: TGTGCCAGTAGTCGCGGACAGGGATATGGCTACACCTTC. This gives the protein CASSRGQGYGYTF. The rearrangement joins TRBV19 to TRBJ1-2; 8 bases agree with TRBD1. Germline CDR1 is LNHDA and CDR2 is SQIVND (reference sequence). This CDR3 has 13 residues. J gave up 5 bases and V 5 bases, and 4 bases lay outside the gene matches. Full variable domain (outside the CDR3, taken from reference TRBV19 and TRBJ1-2): DGGITQSPKYLFRKEGQNVTLSCEQNLNHDAMYWYRQDPGQGLRLIYYSQIVNDFQKGDIAEGYSVSREKKESFPLTVTSAQKNPTAFYLCASSRGQGYGYTFGSGTRLTVV.

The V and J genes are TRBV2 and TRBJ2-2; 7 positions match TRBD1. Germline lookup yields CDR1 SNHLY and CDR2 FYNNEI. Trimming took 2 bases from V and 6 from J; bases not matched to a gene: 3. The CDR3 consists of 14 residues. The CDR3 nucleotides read TGTGCCAGCAGTGAACGGACAGGTGCCGGGGAGCTGTTTTTT. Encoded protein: CASSERTGAGELFF. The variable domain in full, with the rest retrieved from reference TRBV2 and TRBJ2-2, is EPEVTQTPSHQVTQMGQEVILRCVPISNHLYFYWYRQILGQKVEFLVSFYNNEISEKSEIFDDQFSVERPDGSNFTLKIRSTKLEDSAMYFCASSERTGAGELFFGEGSRLTVL.

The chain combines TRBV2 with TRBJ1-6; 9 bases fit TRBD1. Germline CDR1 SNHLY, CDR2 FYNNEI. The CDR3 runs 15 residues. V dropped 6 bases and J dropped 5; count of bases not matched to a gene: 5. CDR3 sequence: CASRRTGVNNSPLHF. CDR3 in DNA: TGTGCCAGCAGGAGGACAGGGGTAAATAATTCACCCCTCCACTTT.

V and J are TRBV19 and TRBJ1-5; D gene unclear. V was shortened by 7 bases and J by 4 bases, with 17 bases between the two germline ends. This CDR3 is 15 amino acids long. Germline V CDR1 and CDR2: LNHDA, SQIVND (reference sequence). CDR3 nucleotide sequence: TGTGCCAGTACCGCTCGAGGAAGTCATAATCAGCCCCAGCATTTT. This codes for CASTARGSHNQPQHF.

The CDR3 region is CASSIGGLNYGYTF. The CDR3, as DNA: TGTGCCAGTAGTATTGGTGGACTAAACTATGGCTACACCTTC. This chain joins TRBV19 and TRBJ1-2; no clear D gene. From germline, CDR1 is LNHDA and CDR2 SQIVND (reference sequence). The CDR3 spans 14 residues. With 3 bases removed from V and 2 bases from J, the gap between germline ends came to 10 bases. The whole variable domain, filled in from reference TRBV19 and TRBJ1-2, reads DGGITQSPKYLFRKEGQNVTLSCEQNLNHDAMYWYRQDPGQGLRLIYYSQIVNDFQKGDIAEGYSVSREKKESFPLTVTSAQKNPTAFYLCASSIGGLNYGYTFGSGTRLTVV.

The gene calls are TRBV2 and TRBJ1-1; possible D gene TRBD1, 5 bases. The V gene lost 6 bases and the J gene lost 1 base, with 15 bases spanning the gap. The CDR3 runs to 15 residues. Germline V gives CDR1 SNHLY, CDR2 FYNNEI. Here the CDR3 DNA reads TGTGCCAGCAGACGATCCGACAGCAAGAACACTGAAGCTTTCTTT. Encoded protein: CASRRSDSKNTEAFF.

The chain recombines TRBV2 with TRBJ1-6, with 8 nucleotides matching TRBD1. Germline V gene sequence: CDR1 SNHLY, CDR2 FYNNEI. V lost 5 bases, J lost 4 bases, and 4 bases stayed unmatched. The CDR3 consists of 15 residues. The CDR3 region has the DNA TGTGCCAGCAGTCCGACAGGGGATTATAATTCACCCCTCCACTTT. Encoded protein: CASSPTGDYNSPLHF.

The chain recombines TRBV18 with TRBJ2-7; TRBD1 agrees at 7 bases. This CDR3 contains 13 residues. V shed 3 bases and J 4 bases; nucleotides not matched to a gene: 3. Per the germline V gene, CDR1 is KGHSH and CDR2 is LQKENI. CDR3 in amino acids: CASSPGQLYEQYF. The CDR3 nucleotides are TGTGCCAGCTCACCGGGACAGCTTTACGAGCAGTACTTC.

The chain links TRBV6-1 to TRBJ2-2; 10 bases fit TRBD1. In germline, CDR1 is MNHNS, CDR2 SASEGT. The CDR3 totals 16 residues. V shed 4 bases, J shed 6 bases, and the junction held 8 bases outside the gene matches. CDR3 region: CASSARQGAPAGELFF. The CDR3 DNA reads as TGTGCCAGCAGTGCCCGACAGGGGGCGCCCGCCGGGGAGCTGTTTTTT.

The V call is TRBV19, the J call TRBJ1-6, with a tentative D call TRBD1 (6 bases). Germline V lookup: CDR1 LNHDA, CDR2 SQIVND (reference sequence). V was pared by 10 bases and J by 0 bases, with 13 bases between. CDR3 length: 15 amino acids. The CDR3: CATADRSSYNSPLHF. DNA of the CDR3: TGTGCCACCGCTGACAGGAGCTCCTATAATTCACCCCTCCACTTT.

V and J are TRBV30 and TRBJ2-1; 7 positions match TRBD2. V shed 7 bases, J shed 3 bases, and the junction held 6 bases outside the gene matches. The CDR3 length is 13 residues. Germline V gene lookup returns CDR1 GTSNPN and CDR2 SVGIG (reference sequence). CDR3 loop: CASVAGRYNEQFF. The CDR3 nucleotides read TGTGCCTCCGTAGCGGGCCGCTACAATGAGCAGTTCTTC.

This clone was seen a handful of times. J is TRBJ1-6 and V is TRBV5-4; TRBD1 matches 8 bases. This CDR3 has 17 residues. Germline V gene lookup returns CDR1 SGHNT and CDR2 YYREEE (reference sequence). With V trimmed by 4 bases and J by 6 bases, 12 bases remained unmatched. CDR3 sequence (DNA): TGTGCCAGCAGCCGTCTTACAGGGACAGGACTTAATTCACCCCTCCACTTT. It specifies CASSRLTGTGLNSPLHF.

CDR3 coding DNA: TGTGCCTGGTCAGGGGGCGCAAGTCCTAATGAAAAACTGTTTTTT. Translated: CAWSGGASPNEKLFF. This rearrangement joins TRBV30 to TRBJ1-4, with 8 bases aligning to TRBD1. With V trimmed by 5 bases and J by 3 bases, 8 bases remained unmatched. The CDR3 covers 15 residues. Germline CDR1 reads GTSNPN; CDR2 reads SVGIG (reference sequence).

This CDR3 reads CASSLEIRDSYTNEQFF. DNA for the CDR3: TGCGCCAGCAGCTTGGAAATCCGGGACTCTTACACTAATGAGCAGTTCTTC. The chain uses TRBV5-1 and TRBJ2-1; D perhaps matches TRBD2 (6 bases). The CDR3 loop spans 17 amino acids. Germline V CDR1 and CDR2: SGHRS, YFSETQ. Trimming left V 0 bases short and J 7 bases short, with 20 bases between.

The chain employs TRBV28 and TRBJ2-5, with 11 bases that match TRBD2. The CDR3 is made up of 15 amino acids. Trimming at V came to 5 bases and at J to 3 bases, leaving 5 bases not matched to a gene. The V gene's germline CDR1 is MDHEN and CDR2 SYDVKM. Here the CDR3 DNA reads TGTGCCAGCAGTCCGAAACTAGCGGGGGAAGAGACCCAGTACTTC. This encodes CASSPKLAGEETQYF. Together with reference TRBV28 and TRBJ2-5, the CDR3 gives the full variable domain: DVKVTQSSRYLVKRTGEKVFLECVQDMDHENMFWYRQDPGLGLRLIYFSYDVKMKEKGDIPEGYSVSREKKERFSLILESASTNQTSMYLCASSPKLAGEETQYFGPGTRLLVL.

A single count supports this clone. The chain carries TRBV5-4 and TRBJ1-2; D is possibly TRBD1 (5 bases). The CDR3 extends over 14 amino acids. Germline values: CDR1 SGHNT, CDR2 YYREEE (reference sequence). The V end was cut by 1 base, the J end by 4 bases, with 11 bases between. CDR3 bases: TGTGCCAGCAGCTTGAGTTTTCAGGGCTATGGCTACACCTTC. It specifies CASSLSFQGYGYTF.

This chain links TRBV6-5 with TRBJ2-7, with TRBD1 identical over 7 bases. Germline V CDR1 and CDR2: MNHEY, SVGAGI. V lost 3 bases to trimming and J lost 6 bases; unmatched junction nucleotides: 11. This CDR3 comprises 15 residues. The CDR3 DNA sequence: TGTGCCAGCAGTTATTCCCTAACAGGGGCGGGCGAGCAGTACTTC. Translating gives CASSYSLTGAGEQYF.